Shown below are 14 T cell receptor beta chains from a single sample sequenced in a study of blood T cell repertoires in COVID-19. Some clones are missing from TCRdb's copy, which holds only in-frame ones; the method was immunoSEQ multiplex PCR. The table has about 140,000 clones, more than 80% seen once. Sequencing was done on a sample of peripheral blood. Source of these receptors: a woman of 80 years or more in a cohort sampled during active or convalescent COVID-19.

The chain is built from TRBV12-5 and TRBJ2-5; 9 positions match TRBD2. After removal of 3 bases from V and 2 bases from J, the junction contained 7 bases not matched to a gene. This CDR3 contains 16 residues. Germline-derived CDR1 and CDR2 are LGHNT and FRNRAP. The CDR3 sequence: CASGFWAGGRQETQYF. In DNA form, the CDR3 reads TGTGCTAGTGGTTTTTGGGCGGGGGGGAGACAAGAGACCCAGTACTTC.

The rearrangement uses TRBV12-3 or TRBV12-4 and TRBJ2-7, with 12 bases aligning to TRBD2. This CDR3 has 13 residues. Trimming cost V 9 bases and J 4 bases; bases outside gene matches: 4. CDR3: CASLAGGRYEQYF. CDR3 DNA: TGTGCCAGTCTAGCGGGGGGGCGGTACGAGCAGTACTTC.

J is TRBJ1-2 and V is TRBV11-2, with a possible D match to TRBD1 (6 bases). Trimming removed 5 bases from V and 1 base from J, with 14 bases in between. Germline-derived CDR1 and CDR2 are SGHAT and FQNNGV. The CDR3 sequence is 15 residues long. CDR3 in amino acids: CASSLSNRVNYGYTF. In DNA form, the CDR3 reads TGTGCCAGCAGCCTCTCGAACAGGGTTAACTATGGCTACACCTTC.

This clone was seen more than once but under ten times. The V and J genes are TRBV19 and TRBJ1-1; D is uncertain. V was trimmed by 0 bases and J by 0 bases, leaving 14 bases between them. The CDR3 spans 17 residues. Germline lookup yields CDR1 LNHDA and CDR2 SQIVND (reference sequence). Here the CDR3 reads CASSIDEGGWMNTEAFF. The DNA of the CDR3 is TGTGCCAGTAGTATAGACGAAGGCGGTTGGATGAACACTGAAGCTTTCTTT. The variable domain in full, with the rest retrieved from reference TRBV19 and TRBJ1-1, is DGGITQSPKYLFRKEGQNVTLSCEQNLNHDAMYWYRQDPGQGLRLIYYSQIVNDFQKGDIAEGYSVSREKKESFPLTVTSAQKNPTAFYLCASSIDEGGWMNTEAFFGQGTRLTVV.

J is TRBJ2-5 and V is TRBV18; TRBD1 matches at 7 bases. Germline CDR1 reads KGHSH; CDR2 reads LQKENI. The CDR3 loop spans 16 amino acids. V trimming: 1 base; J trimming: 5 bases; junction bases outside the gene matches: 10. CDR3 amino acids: CASSPLLTGRGETQYF. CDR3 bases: TGTGCCAGCTCACCACTGCTGACAGGGCGAGGGGAGACCCAGTACTTC. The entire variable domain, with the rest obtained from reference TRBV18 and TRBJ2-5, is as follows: NAGVMQNPRHLVRRRGQEARLRCSPMKGHSHVYWYRQLPEEGLKFMVYLQKENIIDESGMPKERFSAEFPKEGPSILRIQQVVRGDSAAYFCASSPLLTGRGETQYFGPGTRLLVL.

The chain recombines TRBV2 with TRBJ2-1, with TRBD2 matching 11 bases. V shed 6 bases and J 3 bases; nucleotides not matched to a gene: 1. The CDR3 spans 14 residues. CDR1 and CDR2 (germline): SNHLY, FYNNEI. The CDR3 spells CASRTSGNYNEQFF. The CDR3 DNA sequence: TGTGCCAGCAGGACTAGCGGGAACTACAATGAGCAGTTCTTC.

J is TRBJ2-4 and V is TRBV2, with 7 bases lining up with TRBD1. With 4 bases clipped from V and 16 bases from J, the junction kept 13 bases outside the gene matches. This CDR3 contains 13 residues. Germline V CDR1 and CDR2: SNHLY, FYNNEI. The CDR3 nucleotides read TGTGCCAGCAGTGTCTACGAGGGACAGCCCTACTACTTC. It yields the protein CASSVYEGQPYYF. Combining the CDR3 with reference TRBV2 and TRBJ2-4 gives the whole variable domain EPEVTQTPSHQVTQMGQEVILRCVPISNHLYFYWYRQILGQKVEFLVSFYNNEISEKSEIFDDQFSVERPDGSNFTLKIRSTKLEDSAMYFCASSVYEGQPYYFGAGTRLSVL.

CDR3 bases: TGTGCCACCAGGGCACTAGCGGGGTCGAGCTCTGGGGCCAACGTCCTGACTTTC. Its translation is CATRALAGSSSGANVLTF. The genes are TRBV15 and TRBJ2-6; TRBD2 matches 10 bases. Germline values: CDR1 LNHNV, CDR2 YYDKDF (reference sequence). This CDR3 region has 18 residues. Losses at the gene ends were 6 bases for V and 0 bases for J; bases not matched to a gene: 8.

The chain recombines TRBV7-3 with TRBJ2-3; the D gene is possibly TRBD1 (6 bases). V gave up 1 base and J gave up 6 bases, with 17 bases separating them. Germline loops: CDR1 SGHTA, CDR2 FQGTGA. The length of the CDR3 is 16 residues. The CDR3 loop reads CASSLISGQSRDTQYF. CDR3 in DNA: TGTGCCAGCAGCTTAATAAGCGGACAGAGTCGTGATACGCAGTATTTT.

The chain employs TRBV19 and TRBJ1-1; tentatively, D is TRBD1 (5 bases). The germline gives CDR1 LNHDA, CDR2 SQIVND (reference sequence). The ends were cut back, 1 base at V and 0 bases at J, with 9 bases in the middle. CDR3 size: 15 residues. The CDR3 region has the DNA TGTGCCAGTAGTATAGGGGGCGTACTGAACACTGAAGCTTTCTTT. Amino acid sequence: CASSIGGVLNTEAFF.

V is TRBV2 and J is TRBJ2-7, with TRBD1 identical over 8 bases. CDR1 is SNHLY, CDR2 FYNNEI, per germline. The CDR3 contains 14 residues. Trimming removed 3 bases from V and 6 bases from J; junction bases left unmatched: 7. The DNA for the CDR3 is TGTGCCAGCAGTGAGTTCAGGGGGCTCTCCGAGCAGTACTTC. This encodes CASSEFRGLSEQYF.

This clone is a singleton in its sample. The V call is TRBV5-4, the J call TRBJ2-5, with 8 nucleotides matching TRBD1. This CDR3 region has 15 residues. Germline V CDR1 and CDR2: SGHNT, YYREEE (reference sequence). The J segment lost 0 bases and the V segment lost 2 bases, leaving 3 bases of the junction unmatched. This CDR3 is CASSFGQGNQETQYF. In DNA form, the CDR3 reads TGTGCCAGCAGCTTCGGACAGGGTAACCAAGAGACCCAGTACTTC.

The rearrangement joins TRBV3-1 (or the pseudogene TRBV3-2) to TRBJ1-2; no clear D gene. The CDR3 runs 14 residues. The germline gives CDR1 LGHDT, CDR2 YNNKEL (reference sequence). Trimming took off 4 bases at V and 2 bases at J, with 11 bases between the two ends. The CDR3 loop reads CASSRWSENYGYTF. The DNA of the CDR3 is TGTGCCAGCAGCCGTTGGTCAGAAAACTATGGCTACACCTTC.

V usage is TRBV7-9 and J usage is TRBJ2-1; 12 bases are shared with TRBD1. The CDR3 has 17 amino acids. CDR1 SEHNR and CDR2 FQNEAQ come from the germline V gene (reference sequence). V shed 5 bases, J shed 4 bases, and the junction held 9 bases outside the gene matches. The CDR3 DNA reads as TGTGCCAGCAGCCCAGGGCTGGGACAGGGGGCTTACAATGAGCAGTTCTTC. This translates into CASSPGLGQGAYNEQFF. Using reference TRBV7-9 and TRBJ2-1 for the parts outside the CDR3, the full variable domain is DTGVSQNPRHKITKRGQNVTFRCDPISEHNRLYWYRQTLGQGPEFLTYFQNEAQLEKSRLLSDRFSAERPKGSFSTLEIQRTEQGDSAMYLCASSPGLGQGAYNEQFFGPGTRLTVL.